The 9 T cell receptor beta chains below were found in one sample sequenced in a study of blood T cell repertoires in COVID-19. Sequenced by immunoSEQ multiplex PCR; TCRdb stores in-frame clones only, minus some. The sample holds about 190,000 clones, about 72% seen once. Sequenced input: PBMCs or T cells enriched from blood (not recorded which). All receptors derive from a woman aged 45-59 years who had recovered from COVID-19.

This sequence joins TRBV9 and TRBJ2-2; perhaps TRBD1 as D (5 bases). Germline V gives CDR1 SGDLS, CDR2 YYNGEE. V was shortened by 2 bases and J by 4 bases, with 9 bases between the two germline ends. The CDR3 covers 14 residues. The DNA for the CDR3 is TGTGCCAGCAGCGTTTTAAGGGGCACCGGGGAGCTGTTTTTT. The encoded protein is CASSVLRGTGELFF.

This chain connects TRBV11-3 to TRBJ2-1; D remains ambiguous. The CDR3 is 14 residues long. Germline V gene lookup returns CDR1 SGHNT and CDR2 YENEEA. V was cut by 1 base and J by 1 base, with 5 bases left in between. The DNA for the CDR3 is TGTGCCAGCAGCTTAGGTAGATCCTACAATGAGCAGTTCTTC. Amino acids: CASSLGRSYNEQFF.

This clone was counted only a few times. The chain links TRBV10-3 to TRBJ2-5, with TRBD1 matching over 12 bases. The trim removed 4 bases at V and 5 bases at J, leaving 11 bases unmatched. CDR1 and CDR2 from the germline V gene are ENHRY and SYGVKD. The CDR3 totals 17 residues. CDR3 bases: TGTGCCATCAGTGTGGGTTGGGGGACAGGGGGCGCTGAGACCCAGTACTTC. Its translation is CAISVGWGTGGAETQYF.

The genes are TRBV29-1 and TRBJ1-1; D is possibly TRBD1 (5 bases). CDR3 length: 13 residues. V was trimmed by 4 bases and J by 3 bases, leaving 12 bases between them. Per germline, CDR1 SQVTM and CDR2 ANQGSEA. CDR3 DNA sequence: TGCAGCGTTGTAGGGACTGTTTACACTGAAGCTTTCTTT. Its translation: CSVVGTVYTEAFF.

The table lists this clone with a count of one. This chain joins TRBV21-1 and TRBJ1-5. TRBV21-1 represents a pseudogene. This CDR3 is built from 14 residues. The CDR3 reads CASSNGGAVQPQHF. The CDR3 DNA follows: TGTGCCAGCAGCAATGGGGGGGCAGTGCAGCCCCAGCATTTT.

Concerning this clone itself: The same CDR3 can be traced to other DNA sequences in this sample. This chain connects TRBV19 to TRBJ2-7; 8 nucleotides agree with TRBD1. Trimming cost V 5 bases and J 2 bases; bases outside gene matches: 5. The CDR3 extends over 14 amino acids. Per germline, CDR1 LNHDA and CDR2 SQIVND (reference sequence). The DNA for the CDR3 is TGTGCCAGTAGTCCTGGACAGGGCCCCTACGAGCAGTACTTC. This sequence encodes CASSPGQGPYEQYF.

V is TRBV18 and J is TRBJ1-5; 10 nucleotides match TRBD1. V gave up 4 bases and J gave up 1 base; unmatched junction bases: 1. Germline V gene data show CDR1 as KGHSH and CDR2 as LQKENI. This CDR3 is 15 amino acids long. The CDR3 sequence is CASSRDRGSNQPQHF. The CDR3 region has the DNA TGTGCCAGCTCACGGGACAGGGGAAGCAATCAGCCCCAGCATTTT.

The chain is built from TRBV28 and TRBJ1-5; 8 bases align to TRBD1. The CDR3 has 16 residues. V dropped 3 bases and J dropped 0; count of bases not matched to a gene: 4. Germline CDR1 MDHEN, CDR2 SYDVKM. The chain's CDR3 is CASSFGTGFSNQPQHF. The CDR3 DNA sequence: TGTGCCAGCAGTTTTGGGACAGGTTTTAGCAATCAGCCCCAGCATTTT.

This chain uses TRBV7-9 with TRBJ2-3; a weak D match, TRBD2 (6 bases). V was pared by 5 bases and J by 0 bases, with 21 bases between. This CDR3 spans 18 amino acids. Per the germline V gene, CDR1 is SEHNR and CDR2 is FQNEAQ (reference sequence). The CDR3 DNA is TGTGCCAGCAGCCCGCATAGTCTAGCGTATACTAGCACAGATACGCAGTATTTT. This translates into CASSPHSLAYTSTDTQYF.